This T cell receptor beta chain was profiled in a study of T-cell reconstitution after alpha-beta-depleted transplantation in children. Study outcomes and limitations: T-cell counts and diversity were attributed mostly to newly produced T cells one year after transplant. There were reportedly several hundred expanded graft clones from which alpha-beta T cells came about two months after transplant. The high TCRbeta diversity at day 60 in some patients came from surviving recipient T cells and thymic progenitors.

As it was prepared, the TCRbeta library received unique molecular identifiers. MiXCR, applied by TCRdb to the PCR reads, yields one record per CDR3 protein. The data hold around 440,000 distinct CDR3 sequences, with under 20% observed a single time. This clonotype has more than one count but fewer than ten. Its antigen is undetermined. V trimming: 2 bases; J trimming: 0 bases; junction bases outside the gene matches: 9. CDR1 and CDR2 from the germline V gene are DFQATT and SNEGSKA (reference sequence). This CDR3 is 19 amino acids long. The gene calls are TRBV20-1 and TRBJ2-1, with TRBD2 matching over 14 bases. The origin of this receptor is a boy under three years old who had a stem cell transplant for Wiskott-Aldrich syndrome, so the T cells may come from the graft donor. Sequencing used PBMCs, mostly from graft donor cells, obtained 360 days after TCRalphabeta/CD19-depleted stem cell transplant. Here the CDR3 reads CSARSRLAGGPSSYNEQFF. The CDR3 DNA is TGCAGTGCTAGATCCCGACTAGCGGGAGGGCCAAGCTCCTACAATGAGCAGTTCTTC.